This T cell receptor (beta chain) comes out of a study of T cell responses to AZD1222 COVID-19 vaccine. Across the whole study: Some second doses came at about 4 weeks and others at about 12 weeks; these were pooled. Study-level points and caveats: Donors, mostly white British, included more females; clonal diversity was possibly underestimated. Regions 160-218 and 743-854 held dominance among vaccine-associated CD4 TCRs, which spanned spike. Variant regions that are unmutated are reportedly the target of nearly half of spike-specific TCRs.

Concerning this clone: What it recognizes is unknown.

This CDR3 has 15 residues. The V gene end was trimmed by 8 bases and the J gene end by 2 bases; junction bases not matched to a gene: 4. From germline, CDR1 is WSHSY and CDR2 SAAADI. TCRdb keeps only in-frame clones here, not all; method: immunoSEQ multiplex PCR. The repertoire holds 80,000 to 100,000 clones, 88% seen once, with 5.8% in the top ten. The source material was peripheral blood, sampled on day 0 of AZD1222 vaccination. The chain carries TRBV10-2 and TRBJ2-6, with 9 bases matching TRBD1. The TCR comes from an adult in good health. The CDR3: CASGTGNPGANVLTF. The CDR3 DNA follows: TGCGCCAGCGGGACAGGGAACCCTGGGGCCAACGTCCTGACTTTC.